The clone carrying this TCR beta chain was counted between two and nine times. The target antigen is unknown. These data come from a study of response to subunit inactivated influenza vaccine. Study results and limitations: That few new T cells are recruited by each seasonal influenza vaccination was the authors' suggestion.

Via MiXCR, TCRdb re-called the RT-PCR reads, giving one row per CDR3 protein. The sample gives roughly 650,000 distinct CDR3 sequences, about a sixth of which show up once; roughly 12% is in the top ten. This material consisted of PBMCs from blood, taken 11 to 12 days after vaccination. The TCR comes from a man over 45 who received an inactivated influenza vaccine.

The CDR3, as DNA: TGTGCCAGCAGCCCGAATAGCGGGAGAAACGGGCTCTACGAGCAGTACTTC. Translating it yields CASSPNSGRNGLYEQYF. The V gene is TRBV7-9, the J gene TRBJ2-7; 9 bases are a match to TRBD2. The CDR3 contains 17 residues. V gave up 5 bases and J gave up 3 bases; unmatched junction bases: 14. CDR1 and CDR2 (germline): SEHNR, FQNEAQ (reference sequence).